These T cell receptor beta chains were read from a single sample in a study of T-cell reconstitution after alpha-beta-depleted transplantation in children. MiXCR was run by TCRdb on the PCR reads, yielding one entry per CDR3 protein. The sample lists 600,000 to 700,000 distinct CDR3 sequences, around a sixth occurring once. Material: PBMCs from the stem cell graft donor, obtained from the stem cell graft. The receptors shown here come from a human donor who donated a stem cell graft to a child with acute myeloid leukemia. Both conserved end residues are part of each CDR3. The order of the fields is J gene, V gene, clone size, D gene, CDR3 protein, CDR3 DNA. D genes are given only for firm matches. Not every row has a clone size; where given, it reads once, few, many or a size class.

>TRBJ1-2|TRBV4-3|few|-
CASSQDGGRRGYTF
TGCGCCAGCAGCCAAGATGGGGGGCGCCGGGGCTACACCTTC
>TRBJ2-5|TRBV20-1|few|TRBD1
CSAKRGRQETQYF
TGCAGTGCTAAAAGGGGGCGCCAAGAGACCCAGTACTTC
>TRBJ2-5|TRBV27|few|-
CASSLQLGVEETQYF
TGTGCCAGCAGTCTACAATTAGGGGTCGAAGAGACCCAGTACTTC
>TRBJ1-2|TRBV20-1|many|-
CSASRDPTLTNYGYTF
TGCAGTGCTTCCCGGGACCCAACCCTAACTAACTATGGCTACACCTTC
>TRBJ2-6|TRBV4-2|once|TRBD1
CAMGDGTAVSGANVLTF
TGTGCCATGGGCGACGGGACAGCCGTTTCGGGGGCCAACGTCCTGACTTTC
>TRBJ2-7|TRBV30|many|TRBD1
CAWSDDRGEQYF
TGTGCCTGGAGTGATGACAGGGGCGAGCAGTACTTC
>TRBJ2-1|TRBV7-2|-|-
CASSLTLSSYNEQFF
TGTGCCAGCAGCTTAACGTTGAGCTCCTACAATGAGCAGTTCTTC
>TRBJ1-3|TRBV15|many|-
CATGHFSGNTIYF
TGTGCCACCGGACATTTCTCTGGAAACACCATATATTTT
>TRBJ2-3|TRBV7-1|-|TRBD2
CASSSSSGGGVSTDTQYF
TGTGCCAGCAGCTCCTCGAGCGGGGGGGGGGTTAGCACAGATACGCAGTATTTT
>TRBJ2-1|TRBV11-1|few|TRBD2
CASSPRGLADIPLNYNEQFF
TGTGCCAGCAGCCCCCGTGGGCTAGCGGATATTCCCTTGAACTACAATGAGCAGTTCTTC
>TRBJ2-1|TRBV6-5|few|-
CASRPRGNEQFF
TGTGCCAGCAGACCCAGGGGCAATGAGCAGTTCTTC
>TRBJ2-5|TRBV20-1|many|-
CSARDPTGWMETQYF
TGCAGTGCTAGAGATCCCACAGGGTGGATGGAGACCCAGTACTTC
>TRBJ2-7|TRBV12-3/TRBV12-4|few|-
CASSGGGTKKGYEQYF
TGTGCCAGCAGTGGAGGCGGGACAAAAAAAGGCTACGAGCAGTACTTC
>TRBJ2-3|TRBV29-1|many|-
CSVAGFLSTDTQYF
TGCAGCGTTGCCGGCTTCTTGAGCACAGATACGCAGTATTTT
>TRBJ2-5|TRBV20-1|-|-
CSALLGGAGETQYF
TGCAGTGCCCTCTTGGGGGGGGCGGGGGAGACCCAGTACTTC
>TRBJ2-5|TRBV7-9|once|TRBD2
CASSSSGGLQETQYF
TGTGCCAGCAGTTCCTCGGGAGGACTTCAAGAGACCCAGTACTTC
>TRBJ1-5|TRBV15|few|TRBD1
CATSAGQSHQPQHF
TGTGCCACCAGCGCGGGACAGTCTCATCAGCCCCAGCATTTT
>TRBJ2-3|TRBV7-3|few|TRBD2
CASSLTASGSTDTQYF
TGTGCCAGCAGCTTAACGGCTAGCGGAAGCACAGATACGCAGTATTTT
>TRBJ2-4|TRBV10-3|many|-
CAISESTEESKNIQYF
TGTGCCATCAGTGAGTCGACGGAGGAATCCAAAAACATTCAGTACTTC
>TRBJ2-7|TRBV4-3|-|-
CASSQNQNSYEQYF
TGCGCCAGCAGCCAAAATCAAAACTCCTACGAGCAGTACTTC
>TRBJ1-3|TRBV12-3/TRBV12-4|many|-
CASSPRSSGNTIYF
TGTGCCAGCAGTCCTCGTAGCTCTGGAAACACCATATATTTT
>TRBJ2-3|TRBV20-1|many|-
CSARQDSWAADTQYF
TGCAGTGCTCGCCAGGACAGCTGGGCGGCAGATACGCAGTATTTT
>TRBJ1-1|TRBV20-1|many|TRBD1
CSARTVDRATEAFF
TGCAGTGCTAGAACAGTAGACAGGGCCACTGAAGCTTTCTTT
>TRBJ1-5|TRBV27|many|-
CASSPRGGSVSNQPQHF
TGTGCCAGCAGTCCTCGGGGAGGGTCGGTCAGCAATCAGCCCCAGCATTTT
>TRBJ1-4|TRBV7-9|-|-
CASSLGLGHSNEKLFF
TGTGCCAGCAGCTTAGGGTTGGGTCACAGTAATGAAAAACTGTTTTTT
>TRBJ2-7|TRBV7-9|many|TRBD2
CASSLGGLAGEQYF
TGTGCCAGCAGCTTAGGGGGGCTAGCGGGCGAGCAGTACTTC
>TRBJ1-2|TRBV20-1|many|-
CSAPQGRLSDYTF
TGCAGTGCCCCTCAGGGACGCCTGTCTGACTACACCTTC
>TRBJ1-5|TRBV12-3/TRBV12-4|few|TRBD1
CASSRTGAGNQPQHF
TGTGCCAGCAGCCGGACAGGGGCGGGCAATCAGCCCCAGCATTTT
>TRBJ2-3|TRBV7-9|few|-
CASSNPDWAGTDTQYF
TGTGCCAGCAGCAACCCGGACTGGGCGGGCACAGATACGCAGTATTTT
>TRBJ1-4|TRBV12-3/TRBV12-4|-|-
CATSRGTNEKLFF
TGTGCCACCTCCAGGGGTACTAATGAAAAACTGTTTTTT
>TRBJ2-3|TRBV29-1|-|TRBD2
CSATTSGGSTDTQYF
TGCAGCGCCACAACTAGCGGGGGTAGCACAGATACGCAGTATTTT
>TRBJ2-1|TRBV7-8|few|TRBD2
CASSLGEGSQLDNEQFF
TGTGCCAGCAGCTTAGGGGAGGGAAGTCAGTTAGACAATGAGCAGTTCTTC
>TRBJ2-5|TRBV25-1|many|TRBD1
CASSERTGWKTQYF
TGTGCCAGCAGTGAACGGACAGGGTGGAAGACCCAGTACTTC
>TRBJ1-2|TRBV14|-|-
CASSQDGVRDYGYTF
TGTGCCAGCAGCCAAGATGGAGTTCGGGACTATGGCTACACCTTC
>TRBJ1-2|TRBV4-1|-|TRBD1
CASSRTNPGTGYGYTF
TGCGCCAGCAGCCGAACGAACCCAGGGACAGGCTATGGCTACACCTTC
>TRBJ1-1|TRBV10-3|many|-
CAIRRTIRAGLNTEAFF
TGTGCCATCAGACGGACGATAAGGGCAGGCTTGAACACTGAAGCTTTCTTT
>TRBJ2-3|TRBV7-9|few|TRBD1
CASGGTGGSVTDTQYF
TGTGCCAGCGGAGGGACAGGGGGTTCTGTCACAGATACGCAGTATTTT
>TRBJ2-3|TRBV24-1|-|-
CATSDFQGSTDTQYF
TGTGCCACCAGTGATTTTCAGGGTTCCACAGATACGCAGTATTTT
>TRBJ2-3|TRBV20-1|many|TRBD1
CSAGDRGDTQYF
TGCAGTGCTGGGGACAGGGGAGATACGCAGTATTTT
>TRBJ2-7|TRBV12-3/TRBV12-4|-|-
CASNSPQGNEQYF
TGTGCCAGCAACTCCCCACAGGGTAACGAGCAGTACTTC
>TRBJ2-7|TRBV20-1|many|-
CSARDGGKFIHEQYF
TGCAGTGCTAGAGATGGGGGGAAATTTATCCACGAGCAGTACTTC
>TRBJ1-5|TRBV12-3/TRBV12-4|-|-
CASSLDTLPQHF
TGTGCCAGCAGTTTAGATACGCTACCCCAGCATTTT
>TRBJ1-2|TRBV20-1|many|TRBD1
CSARLGTDGYGYTF
TGCAGTGCTAGATTAGGGACAGACGGCTATGGCTACACCTTC
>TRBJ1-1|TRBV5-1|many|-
CASSLEQGNTEAFF
TGCGCCAGCAGCTTGGAACAGGGGAACACTGAAGCTTTCTTT
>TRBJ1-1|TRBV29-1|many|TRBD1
CSAYRGWTEAFF
TGCAGCGCCTACAGGGGGTGGACTGAAGCTTTCTTT
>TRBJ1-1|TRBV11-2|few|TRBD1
CASAEGADTEAFF
TGTGCCAGCGCCGAGGGGGCGGACACTGAAGCTTTCTTT
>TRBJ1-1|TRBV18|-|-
CASSPQRGTEAFF
TGTGCCAGCTCACCCCAGAGGGGCACTGAAGCTTTCTTT